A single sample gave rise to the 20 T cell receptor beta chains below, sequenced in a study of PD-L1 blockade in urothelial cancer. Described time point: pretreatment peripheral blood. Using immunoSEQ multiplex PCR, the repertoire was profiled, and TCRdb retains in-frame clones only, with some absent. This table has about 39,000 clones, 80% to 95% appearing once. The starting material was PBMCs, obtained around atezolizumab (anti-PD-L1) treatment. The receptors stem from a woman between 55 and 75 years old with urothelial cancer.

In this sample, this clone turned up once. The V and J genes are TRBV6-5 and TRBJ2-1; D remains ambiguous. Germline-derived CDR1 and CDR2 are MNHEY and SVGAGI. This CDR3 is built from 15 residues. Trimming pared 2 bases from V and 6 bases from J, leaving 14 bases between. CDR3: CASSYNTDAFNEQFF. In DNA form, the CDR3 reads TGTGCCAGCAGTTACAACACAGACGCATTCAATGAGCAGTTCTTC.

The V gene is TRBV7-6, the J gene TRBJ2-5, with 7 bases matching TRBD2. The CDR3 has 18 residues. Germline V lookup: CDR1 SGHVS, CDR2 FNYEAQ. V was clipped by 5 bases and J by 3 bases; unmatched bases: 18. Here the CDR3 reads CASSKTAGLGLAEETQYF. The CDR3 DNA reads TGTGCCAGCAGCAAAACAGCAGGGCTAGGGCTAGCGGAAGAGACCCAGTACTTC.

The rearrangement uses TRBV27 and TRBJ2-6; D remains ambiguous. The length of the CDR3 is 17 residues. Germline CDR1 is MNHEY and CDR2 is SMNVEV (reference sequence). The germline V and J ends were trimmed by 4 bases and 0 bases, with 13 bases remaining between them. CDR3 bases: TGTGCCAGCAGTTGGCACACAACATTCTCTGGGGCCAACGTCCTGACTTTC. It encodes CASSWHTTFSGANVLTF. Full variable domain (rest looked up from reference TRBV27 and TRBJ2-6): EAQVTQNPRYLITVTGKKLTVTCSQNMNHEYMSWYRQDPGLGLRQIYYSMNVEVTDKGDVPEGYKVSRKEKRNFPLILESPSPNQTSLYFCASSWHTTFSGANVLTFGAGSRLTVL.

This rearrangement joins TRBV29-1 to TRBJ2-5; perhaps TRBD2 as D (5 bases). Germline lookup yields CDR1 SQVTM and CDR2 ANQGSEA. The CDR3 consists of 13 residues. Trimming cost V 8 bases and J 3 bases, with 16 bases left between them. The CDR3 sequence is CSYRGFLEETQYF. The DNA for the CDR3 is TGCAGCTATAGAGGGTTTTTGGAAGAGACCCAGTACTTC.

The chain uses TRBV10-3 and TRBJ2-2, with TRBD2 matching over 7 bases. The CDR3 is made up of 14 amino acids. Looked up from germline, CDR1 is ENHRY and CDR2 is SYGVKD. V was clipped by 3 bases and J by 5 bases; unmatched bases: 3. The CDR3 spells CAISEELATGELFF. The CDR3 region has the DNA TGTGCCATCAGTGAAGAACTAGCGACCGGGGAGCTGTTTTTT.

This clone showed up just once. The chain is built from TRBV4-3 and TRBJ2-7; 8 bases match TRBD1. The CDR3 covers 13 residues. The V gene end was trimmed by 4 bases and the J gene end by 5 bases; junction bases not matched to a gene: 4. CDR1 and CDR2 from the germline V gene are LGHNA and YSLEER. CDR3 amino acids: CASSPRQGHEQYF. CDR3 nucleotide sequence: TGCGCCAGCAGCCCACGACAGGGGCACGAGCAGTACTTC.

CDR3 DNA sequence: TGTGCCAGCTGGACTAGCGGGAGGTACGAGCAGTACTTC. This codes for CASWTSGRYEQYF. The V call is TRBV28, the J call TRBJ2-7, with 14 bases aligning to TRBD2. CDR3 length equals 13 residues. Germline values: CDR1 MDHEN, CDR2 SYDVKM. J lost 4 bases, V lost 8 bases, and 1 base had no gene match.

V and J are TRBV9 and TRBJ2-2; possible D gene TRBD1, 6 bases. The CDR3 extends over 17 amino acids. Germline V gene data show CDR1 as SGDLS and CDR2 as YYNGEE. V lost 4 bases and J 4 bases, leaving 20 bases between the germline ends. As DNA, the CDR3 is TGTGCCAGCAGCCCTCCAGGGGTCGGGACCGTCACCGGGGAGCTGTTTTTT. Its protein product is CASSPPGVGTVTGELFF.

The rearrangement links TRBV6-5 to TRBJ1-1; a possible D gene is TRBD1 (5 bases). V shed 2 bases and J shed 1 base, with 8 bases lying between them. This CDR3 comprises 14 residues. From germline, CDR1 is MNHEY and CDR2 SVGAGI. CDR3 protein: CASSYTTANTEAFF. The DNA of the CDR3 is TGTGCCAGCAGTTACACGACAGCGAACACTGAAGCTTTCTTT.

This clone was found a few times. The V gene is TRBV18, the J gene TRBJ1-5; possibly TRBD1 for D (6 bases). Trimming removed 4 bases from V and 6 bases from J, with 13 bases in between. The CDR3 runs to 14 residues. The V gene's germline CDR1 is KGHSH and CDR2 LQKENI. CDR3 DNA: TGTGCCAGCTCACTAAACAGGGAAAGTCAGCCCCAGCATTTT. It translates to CASSLNRESQPQHF. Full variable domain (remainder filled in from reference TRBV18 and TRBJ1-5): NAGVMQNPRHLVRRRGQEARLRCSPMKGHSHVYWYRQLPEEGLKFMVYLQKENIIDESGMPKERFSAEFPKEGPSILRIQQVVRGDSAAYFCASSLNRESQPQHFGDGTRLSIL.

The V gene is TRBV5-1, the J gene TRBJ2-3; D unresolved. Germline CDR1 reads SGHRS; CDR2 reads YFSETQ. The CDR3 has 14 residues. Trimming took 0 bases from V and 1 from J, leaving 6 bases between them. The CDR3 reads CASSLGLGTDTQYF. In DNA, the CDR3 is TGCGCCAGCAGCTTGGGACTCGGCACAGATACGCAGTATTTT.

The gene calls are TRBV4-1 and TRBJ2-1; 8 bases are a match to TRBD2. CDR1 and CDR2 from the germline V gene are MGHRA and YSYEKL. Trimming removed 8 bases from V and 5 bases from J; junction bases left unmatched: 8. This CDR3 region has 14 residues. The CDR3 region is CASAAVAGNNEQFF. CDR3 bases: TGCGCCAGCGCGGCGGTAGCGGGAAACAATGAGCAGTTCTTC.

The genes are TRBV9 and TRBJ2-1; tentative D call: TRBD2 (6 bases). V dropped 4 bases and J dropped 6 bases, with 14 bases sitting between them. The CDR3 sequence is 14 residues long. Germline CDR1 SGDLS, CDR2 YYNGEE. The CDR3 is CASSPRLGGNEQFF. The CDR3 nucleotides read TGTGCCAGCAGCCCCCGTTTGGGGGGCAATGAGCAGTTCTTC.

CDR3 nucleotides: TGTGCCAGCAGGCGGGCGACAGGGGACACCGGGGAGCTGTTTTTT. Translated: CASRRATGDTGELFF. V and J are TRBV6-1 and TRBJ2-2, with 8 bases lining up with TRBD1. Germline loops: CDR1 MNHNS, CDR2 SASEGT. V lost 6 bases to trimming and J lost 3 bases; unmatched junction nucleotides: 6. This CDR3 has 15 amino acids.

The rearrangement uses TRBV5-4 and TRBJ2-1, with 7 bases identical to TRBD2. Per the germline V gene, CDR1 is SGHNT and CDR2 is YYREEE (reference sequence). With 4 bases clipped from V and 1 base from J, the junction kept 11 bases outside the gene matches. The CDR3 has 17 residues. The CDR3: CASSPFGRGSSYNEQFF. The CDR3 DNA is TGTGCCAGCAGCCCCTTTGGGCGCGGGAGTTCCTACAATGAGCAGTTCTTC. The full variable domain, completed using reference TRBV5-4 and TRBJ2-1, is ETGVTQSPTHLIKTRGQQVTLRCSSQSGHNTVSWYQQALGQGPQFIFQYYREEENGRGNFPPRFSGLQFPNYSSELNVNALELDDSALYLCASSPFGRGSSYNEQFFGPGTRLTVL.

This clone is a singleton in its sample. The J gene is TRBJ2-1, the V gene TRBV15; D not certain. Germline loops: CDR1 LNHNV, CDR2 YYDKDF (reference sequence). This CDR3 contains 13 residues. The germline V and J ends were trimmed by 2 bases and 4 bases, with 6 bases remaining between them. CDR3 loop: CATSRRVYNEQFF. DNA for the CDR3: TGTGCCACCAGCAGACGGGTGTACAATGAGCAGTTCTTC.

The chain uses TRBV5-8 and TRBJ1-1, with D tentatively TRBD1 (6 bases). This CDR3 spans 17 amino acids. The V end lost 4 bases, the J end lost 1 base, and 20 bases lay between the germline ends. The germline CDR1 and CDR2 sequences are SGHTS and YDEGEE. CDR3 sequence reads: CASSRTRGPDWNTEAFF. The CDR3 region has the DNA TGTGCCAGCAGCCGGACCAGGGGACCGGATTGGAACACTGAAGCTTTCTTT.

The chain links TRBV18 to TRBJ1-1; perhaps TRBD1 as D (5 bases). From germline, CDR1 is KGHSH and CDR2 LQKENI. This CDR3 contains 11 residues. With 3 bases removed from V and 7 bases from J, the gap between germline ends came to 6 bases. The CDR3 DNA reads TGTGCCAGCTCACCCGACAGTGAAGCTTTCTTT. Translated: CASSPDSEAFF.

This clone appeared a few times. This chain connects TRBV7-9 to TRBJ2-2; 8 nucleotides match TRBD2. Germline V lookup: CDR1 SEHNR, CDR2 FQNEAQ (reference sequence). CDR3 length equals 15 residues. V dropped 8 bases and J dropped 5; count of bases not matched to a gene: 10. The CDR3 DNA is TGTGCCAGCCTTAGGACGGGAGGGGGAACCGGGGAGCTGTTTTTT. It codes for CASLRTGGGTGELFF.

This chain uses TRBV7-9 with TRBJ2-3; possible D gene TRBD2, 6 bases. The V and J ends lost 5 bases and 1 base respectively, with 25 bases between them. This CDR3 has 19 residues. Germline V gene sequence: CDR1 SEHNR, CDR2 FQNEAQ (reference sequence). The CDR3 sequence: CASSTLTGVFSVGTDTQYF. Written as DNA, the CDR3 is TGTGCCAGCAGCACTTTAACGGGAGTCTTTTCGGTGGGCACAGATACGCAGTATTTT.